This paragraph reports one T cell receptor (beta chain). The source of the sample is a study of T cells in narcolepsy. TCRdb's table, derived via immunoSEQ multiplex PCR, lists solely in-frame clones and lacks some. The sample consists of some 32,000 clones, 65% to 85% of them appearing once. V lost 2 bases and J lost 4, with 14 bases in between. This CDR3 has 15 amino acids. Germline assignment: CDR1 SGHTA and CDR2 FQGNSA. This receptor was identified in a human donor in good health. What was sequenced was memory (CD45RA-) CD4+ T cells from blood. This chain uses TRBV7-2 with TRBJ1-1; D may be TRBD1 (5 bases). CDR3 bases: TGTGCCAGCAGCTTATACGGGGGTAGTTTCACTGAAGCTTTCTTT. Protein sequence: CASSLYGGSFTEAFF.